Sequencing of this TCR beta chain was carried out in a study of blood T cell repertoires in COVID-19. As for the study in general: Both acute and convalescent COVID-19 samples were obtained from the United States, Italy and Spain. T cells, B-cell-depleted T cells, or PBMCs provided the cDNA or gDNA that served as material.

Original methodology: From reference gene primer amplification, estimates of nucleated cell counts were derived. Sequencing used immunoSEQ multiplex PCR; TCRdb keeps in-frame clones, though not all of them. Clonal size and the V and J genes are those of that table, whereas D and trimming came from the DNA. The sample holds tens of thousands of clones, roughly 84% seen once. This CDR3 is 13 amino acids long. Germline CDR1 MNHEY, CDR2 SVGAGI. V gave up 6 bases and J gave up 1 base, with 9 bases separating them. Seattle researchers signed up patients amid active infection and tracked them longitudinally.

This sequence originates from a man aged 45-65 years with COVID-19, enrolled during active disease. The sequenced sample consisted of peripheral blood. The chain is built from TRBV6-5 and TRBJ1-1; possibly TRBD1 for D (5 bases). In DNA form, the CDR3 reads TGTGCCAGCAGGCAACAGGCGAACACTGAAGCTTTCTTT. It codes for CASRQQANTEAFF.